The 28 T cell receptor beta chains listed next were all sequenced from one sample in a study of T cell clonality in common variable immunodeficiency (dated by TCRdb to the mid-2010s). Library preparation was by the immunoSEQ multiplex PCR assay. In TCRdb, the immuneACCESS table is reduced to in-frame sequences with V and J assigned. These tables do not hold every clone; where another copy was compared, an unresolved V gene accounts for under half, and the others remain unexplained. The table puts tens of thousands of clones in this sample, none counted just once. Clones ranked in the top ten supply 10% to 15% of the sample. Sequenced material: peripheral blood mononuclear cells. The receptors come from a person aged 18 to 75 in good health.

There are many counts of this clone. The CDR3 extends 3 residues past the end of the read, so its final part is completed from the germline J gene. The chain carries TRBV7-8 and TRBJ2-5; 8 bases agree with TRBD2. The CDR3 runs to 14 residues. Germline CDR1 reads SGHVS; CDR2 reads FQNEAQ. V gave up 3 bases and J gave up 7 bases; unmatched junction bases: 7. The part of the CDR3 DNA that was read is TGTGCCAGCAGCTTCACGGGGGGGCTTGGGACC. It translates to CASSFTGGLGT. The CDR3 as a whole reads CASSFTGGLGTQYF.

Worth noting for this clone: The CDR3 end falls 3 residues outside the read, so it is completed with the germline J gene. This chain uses TRBV5-1 with TRBJ1-2; a possible D gene is TRBD1 (5 bases). The CDR3 runs 15 residues. Germline CDR1 SGHRS, CDR2 YFSETQ. CDR3 DNA, as far as it was read: TGCGCCAGCAGCTTCGATAGCGGGGTGGTCGGGACC. This translates into CASSFDSGVVGT. In full, the CDR3 is CASSFDSGVVGTYTF.

This clone occurred many times. The read falls 3 residues short of the CDR3 end, and the missing part is taken from the germline J gene. The chain is built from TRBV19 and TRBJ1-5; 11 bases map to TRBD1. This CDR3 region has 14 residues. Germline V gene sequence: CDR1 LNHDA, CDR2 SQIVND (reference sequence). Trimming took 5 bases from V and 7 from J; bases not matched to a gene: 4. The CDR3 loop reads CASSPGTGGQPQHF. Incomplete CDR3 DNA: TGTGCCAGTAGTCCCGGGACAGGGGGACAGCCC.

The chain's CDR3 is CASSSKLDSSYEQYF. The DNA read from the CDR3 is TGTGCCAGCAGCTCCAAACTCGACAGCTCCTACGAG. J is TRBJ2-7 and V is TRBV11-1; tentative D call: TRBD1 (5 bases). The read terminates 3 residues ahead of where the CDR3 ends, so the germline J gene completes it. Germline V lookup: CDR1 SGHAT, CDR2 FQDESV (reference sequence). Trimming removed 4 bases from V and 0 bases from J, with 13 bases in between. The CDR3 length is 15 residues.

Points on this clone: The CDR3 end is not reached by the read, which stops 3 residues before it; the germline J gene fills it in. The chain combines TRBV6-1 with TRBJ1-2; D is possibly TRBD1 (6 bases). Trimming left V 2 bases short and J 3 bases short, with 10 bases between. The CDR3 spans 14 residues. The germline gives CDR1 MNHNS, CDR2 SASEGT. The CDR3 sequence: CASSEPDRYYGYTF. The sequenced part of the CDR3 DNA is TGTGCCAGCAGTGAACCGGACAGATACTATGGC.

This clone was seen a handful of times. The observed sequence ends 3 residues before the CDR3 terminus, with the missing tail filled in from the germline J gene. The chain joins TRBV7-2 to TRBJ2-3; the D gene is possibly TRBD1 (6 bases). In germline, CDR1 is SGHTA, CDR2 FQGNSA. The CDR3 is made up of 14 amino acids. The CDR3 protein is CASSLAPGQETQYF. The sequenced CDR3 bases are TGTGCCAGCAGCTTAGCACCGGGACAAGAGACG.

This clone was found many times. The CDR3 is cut off 3 residues early in the read; its end comes from the germline J gene. The chain is built from TRBV7-9 and TRBJ2-7, with D maybe TRBD1 (6 bases). The length of the CDR3 is 14 residues. CDR1 is SEHNR and CDR2 is FQNEAQ in the germline V gene (reference sequence). The V end was cut by 2 bases, the J end by 2 bases, with 10 bases between. This CDR3 reads CASSLIGQPYEQYF. Incomplete CDR3 DNA: TGTGCCAGCAGCTTAATTGGACAGCCCTACGAG.

The sample holds many counts of this clone. The missing CDR3 end, 3 residues past where the read stops, is filled in from the germline J gene. This chain links TRBV19 with TRBJ2-7; weak D call: TRBD1 (6 bases). The CDR3 is made up of 16 amino acids. V was shortened by 2 bases and J by 5 bases, with 19 bases between the two germline ends. The germline V gene has CDR1 LNHDA and CDR2 SQIVND (reference sequence). CDR3 bases read: TGTGCCAGTAGTATACTACCCCCCACAGGGTCCAACGAG. Its protein is CASSILPPTGSNE. The whole CDR3 sequence is CASSILPPTGSNEQYF.

This clone has ten or more counts. The observed sequence ends 3 residues before the CDR3 terminus, with the missing tail filled in from the germline J gene. This chain joins TRBV7-6 and TRBJ2-2; D may be TRBD1 (5 bases). The CDR3 is 15 residues long. V was trimmed by 4 bases and J by 2 bases, leaving 11 bases between them. Germline V gene lookup returns CDR1 SGHVS and CDR2 FNYEAQ. CDR3 DNA, as far as it was read: TGTGCCAGCAGCTCGACAGAGGCCAACACCGGGGAG. The encoded protein is CASSSTEANTGE. The entire CDR3 protein is CASSSTEANTGELFF.

Ten or more counts support this clone. The sequenced fragment ends 3 residues before the CDR3 boundary, so the rest is inferred from the germline J gene. The chain links TRBV18 to TRBJ2-5; D gene unclear. There are 12 residues in the CDR3. Germline-derived CDR1 and CDR2 are KGHSH and LQKENI. Trimming shortened V by 0 bases and J by 4 bases, and 3 bases separated the two germline ends. CDR3 protein: CASSPPGETQYF. The part of the CDR3 DNA that was read is TGTGCCAGCTCACCACCCGGAGAGACC.

There are many counts of this clone. Read coverage stops 3 residues before the CDR3 terminus; the germline J gene supplies the remainder. The chain combines TRBV29-1 with TRBJ2-5, with TRBD1 matching over 11 bases. J gave up 6 bases and V 7 bases, and 7 bases lay outside the gene matches. CDR3 length: 13 amino acids. Germline CDR1 SQVTM, CDR2 ANQGSEA. CDR3 DNA, as far as it was read: TGCAGCGCCGGGACAGGGGGTAGGAAGACC. This encodes CSAGTGGRKT. The CDR3 reads in full as CSAGTGGRKTQYF.

A few counts support this clone. The CDR3 goes on 3 residues after the read ends, and that part is filled in from the germline J gene. The chain recombines TRBV18 with TRBJ2-3; D remains ambiguous. The CDR3 has 14 residues. In germline, CDR1 is KGHSH, CDR2 LQKENI. CDR3: CASSGRKYQETQYF. Partial CDR3 DNA: TGTGCCAGCTCAGGGCGAAAGTACCAAGAGACG.

Of note for this clone: The read is 3 residues too short to cover the CDR3 end, so that end is filled in from the germline J gene. The gene calls are TRBV7-9 and TRBJ2-7; possible D gene TRBD2, 6 bases. The V end was cut by 11 bases, the J end by 3 bases, with 14 bases between. This CDR3 is 12 amino acids long. Germline-derived CDR1 and CDR2 are SEHNR and FQNEAQ (reference sequence). The CDR3 is CAGGTRSYEQYF. Partial CDR3 DNA: TGTGCCGGGGGGACCAGGAGCTACGAG.

By proportion, this clone is medium-sized. Sequencing ends 3 residues short of the CDR3 end; the germline J gene provides the rest. The chain joins TRBV7-3 to TRBJ2-2; the match to TRBD1 covers 7 bases. The CDR3 runs to 15 residues. J gave up 6 bases and V 0 bases, and 4 bases lay outside the gene matches. Per the germline V gene, CDR1 is SGHTA and CDR2 is FQGTGA. The CDR3 DNA, read in part, is TGTGCCAGCAGCTTAACTGGGACAGCTCCCGGGGAG. Protein: CASSLTGTAPGE. The whole CDR3 sequence is CASSLTGTAPGELFF. The whole variable domain, filled in from reference TRBV7-3 and TRBJ2-2, reads GAGVSQTPSNKVTEKGKYVELRCDPISGHTALYWYRQSLGQGPEFLIYFQGTGAADDSGLPNDRFFAVRPEGSVSTLKIQRTERGDSAVYLCASSLTGTAPGELFFGEGSRLTVL.

At least ten counts were recorded for this clone. The sequenced fragment ends 3 residues before the CDR3 boundary, so the rest is inferred from the germline J gene. The chain uses TRBV30 and TRBJ1-4; D not resolved. CDR1 is GTSNPN, CDR2 SVGIG, per germline (reference sequence). V shed 5 bases and J shed 0 bases, with 16 bases lying between them. The CDR3 extends over 16 amino acids. CDR3 loop: CAWAPGFQATNEKLFF. The CDR3 DNA, read in part, is TGTGCCTGGGCACCCGGGTTCCAAGCAACTAATGAAAAA.

This clone was seen at least ten times. Read data end 3 residues before the CDR3 end; the end is taken from the germline J gene. The V gene is TRBV30, the J gene TRBJ2-7; D might be TRBD2 (7 bases). The CDR3 loop spans 14 amino acids. The germline gives CDR1 GTSNPN, CDR2 SVGIG (reference sequence). V lost 3 bases and J lost 2, with 14 bases in between. Incomplete CDR3 DNA: TGTGCCTGGAGGGGGGGGGCAGAGCCCTACGAG. Translating gives CAWRGGAEPYE. The full CDR3 reads CAWRGGAEPYEQYF. The full variable domain, with the rest looked up from reference TRBV30 and TRBJ2-7, is SQTIHQWPATLVQPVGSPLSLECTVEGTSNPNLYWYRQAAGRGLQLLFYSVGIGQISSEVPQNLSASRPQDRQFILSSKKLLLSDSGFYLCAWRGGAEPYEQYFGPGTRLTVT.

This clone was counted at least ten times. The junction shows a germline mismatch at one end, possibly a read error. From the germline J gene comes the end of the CDR3, since the read stops 3 residues before it. The chain carries TRBV20-1 and TRBJ2-1; 9 bases are shared with TRBD2. CDR3 length: 11 residues. Germline V lookup: CDR1 DFQATT, CDR2 SNEGSKA (reference sequence). CDR3 DNA, as far as it was read: TGTATAGCGGGGGACAACAATGAG. It yields the protein CIAGDNNE. The CDR3 as a whole reads CIAGDNNEQFF.

This clone was found a few times. The read comes to an end 3 residues before the CDR3 does, leaving the germline J gene to fill in the end. V and J are TRBV30 and TRBJ1-1; 9 bases align to TRBD1. The trim removed 5 bases at V and 4 bases at J, leaving 5 bases unmatched. The CDR3 runs to 13 residues. The germline gives CDR1 GTSNPN, CDR2 SVGIG (reference sequence). CDR3 region: CAWGQGLSTEAFF. Partial CDR3 DNA: TGTGCCTGGGGACAGGGGCTCAGCACTGAA.

This clone was detected ten times or more. The missing CDR3 end, 3 residues past where the read stops, is filled in from the germline J gene. The genes are TRBV20-1 and TRBJ2-1; 11 nucleotides align to TRBD2. Germline CDR1 reads DFQATT; CDR2 reads SNEGSKA (reference sequence). CDR3 size: 15 residues. CDR3 bases read: TGCAGCAAGACTAGCGGGGTTAGCTCCTACAATGAG. This encodes CSKTSGVSSYNE. The entire CDR3 protein is CSKTSGVSSYNEQFF.

This clone came up a few times. The read ends 3 residues shy of where the CDR3 ends; the end is completed using the germline J gene. V gene TRBV7-9 combines with J gene TRBJ2-1; weak D call: TRBD2 (5 bases). This CDR3 contains 14 residues. V lost 5 bases to trimming and J lost 6 bases, with 14 bases between them. CDR1 and CDR2 (germline): SEHNR, FQNEAQ (reference sequence). CDR3 DNA, as far as it was read: TGTGCCAGCAGCCCACTTCCCGGGGTCAATGAG. Translating gives CASSPLPGVNE. Given in full, the CDR3 is CASSPLPGVNEQFF.

This clone was seen ten or more times. The read ends 3 residues shy of where the CDR3 ends; the end is completed using the germline J gene. This sequence joins TRBV19 and TRBJ2-7; 9 positions match TRBD1. Germline CDR1 and CDR2: LNHDA and SQIVND (reference sequence). After removal of 4 bases from V and 3 bases from J, the junction contained 10 bases not matched to a gene. The CDR3 contains 16 residues. The CDR3 reads CASSSGTGKSGYEQYF. CDR3 DNA (partial): TGTGCCAGTAGTAGCGGGACAGGGAAATCTGGCTACGAG. The full variable domain, in which reference TRBV19 and TRBJ2-7 provide the parts outside the CDR3, is DGGITQSPKYLFRKEGQNVTLSCEQNLNHDAMYWYRQDPGQGLRLIYYSQIVNDFQKGDIAEGYSVSREKKESFPLTVTSAQKNPTAFYLCASSSGTGKSGYEQYFGPGTRLTVT.

This clone appeared many times. The read ends 3 residues shy of where the CDR3 ends; the end is completed using the germline J gene. V usage is TRBV5-1 and J usage is TRBJ1-6; the match to TRBD1 covers 7 bases. The germline V gene encodes CDR1 SGHRS and CDR2 YFSETQ. The CDR3 length is 14 residues. This CDR3 reads CASSLRQGDGALHF. The CDR3 DNA, read in part, is TGCGCCAGCAGCTTGCGACAGGGTGATGGGGCC.

This clone has a count of ten or more. Coverage ceases 3 residues before the CDR3 finishes, and the germline J gene fills in the end. The rearrangement uses TRBV2 and TRBJ1-4; 8 bases agree with TRBD1. Germline CDR1 reads SNHLY; CDR2 reads FYNNEI. V lost 7 bases, J lost 7 bases, and 8 bases stayed unmatched. The CDR3 contains 14 residues. CDR3 bases read: TGTGCCAGCAAATCCGGGACAGGTCGTGAAAAA. Residues: CASKSGTGREK. Given in full, the CDR3 is CASKSGTGREKLFF.

This clone occurred many times. The CDR3 extends 3 residues past the end of the read, so its final part is completed from the germline J gene. The chain joins TRBV6-2 or TRBV6-3 to TRBJ2-1; D perhaps matches TRBD2 (5 bases). The length of the CDR3 is 16 residues. Trimming shortened V by 4 bases and J by 5 bases, and 18 bases separated the two germline ends. From germline, CDR1 is MNHEY and CDR2 SVGEGT. Incomplete CDR3 DNA: TGTGCCAGCAGTTCAGGAGGCGAAGTTGGAGACAATGAG. Its protein is CASSSGGEVGDNE. The full-length CDR3 reads as CASSSGGEVGDNEQFF.

This clone was picked up many times. Read data end 3 residues before the CDR3 end; the end is taken from the germline J gene. The chain carries TRBV4-2 and TRBJ1-5; maybe TRBD1 (5 bases). Looked up from germline, CDR1 is LGHNA and CDR2 is YNFKEQ. This CDR3 has 17 amino acids. V was shortened by 4 bases and J by 1 base, with 17 bases between the two germline ends. The CDR3 sequence is CASSPEGESLSNQPQHF. The part of the CDR3 DNA that was read is TGTGCCAGCAGCCCAGAAGGGGAGAGCTTGAGCAATCAGCCC.

This clone was recorded at least ten times. The read terminates 3 residues before the CDR3 end, so the remaining end is supplied by the germline J gene. This chain links TRBV19 with TRBJ1-4, with a tentative D call TRBD1 (5 bases). The CDR3 has 12 residues. CDR1 and CDR2 (germline): LNHDA, SQIVND (reference sequence). V lost 2 bases, J lost 7 bases, and 5 bases lay in between. CDR3 amino acids: CASSITGEKLFF. CDR3 bases read: TGTGCCAGTAGTATAACAGGTGAAAAA.

This clone has a count of ten or more. The read falls 3 residues short of the CDR3 end, and the missing part is taken from the germline J gene. The chain carries TRBV10-3 and TRBJ1-4; 8 nucleotides match TRBD1. J lost 0 bases, V lost 0 bases, and 0 bases had no gene match. The germline gives CDR1 ENHRY, CDR2 SYGVKD. This CDR3 has 16 residues. The CDR3 loop is CAISESTGATNEKLFF. The part of the CDR3 DNA that was read is TGTGCCATCAGTGAGTCGACAGGGGCAACTAATGAAAAA.

Turning to this clone: The read comes to an end 3 residues before the CDR3 does, leaving the germline J gene to fill in the end. The V gene is TRBV18, the J gene TRBJ2-7; D might be TRBD2 (5 bases). The V end was cut by 0 bases, the J end by 0 bases, with 15 bases between. The CDR3 is 17 residues long. Germline V gene lookup returns CDR1 KGHSH and CDR2 LQKENI. This CDR3 is CASSPPFHGVSSYEQYF. The sequenced CDR3 bases are TGTGCCAGCTCACCACCGTTCCACGGGGTAAGCTCCTACGAG.